These 10 T cell receptor beta chains were sequenced from one sample in a study of T-cell reconstitution after alpha-beta-depleted transplantation in children listed by TCRdb under 2016. Libraries were constructed by PCR. Data came from an Illumina HiSeq 2500. To normalize quantification of the TCRbeta repertoire, the TCR libraries were built with molecular barcoding that relied on unique molecular identifiers. TCRdb passed the public sequencing reads through fastp at Q25 and MiXCR, retaining productive beta sequences. When rows share a CDR3 protein, they turn into one entry using the most common DNA and genes. This sample holds hundreds of thousands of distinct CDR3 sequences; approximately 15% were observed only once. The ten largest clones capture approximately 1% of the sample. Sequenced here: PBMCs from the stem cell graft donor, sampled from the stem cell graft. These receptor sequences come from a human donor who donated a stem cell graft to a child with acute myeloid leukemia.

This clonotype was recorded many times. The chain uses TRBV5-1 and TRBJ2-1, with TRBD2 identical over 15 bases. Per the germline V gene, CDR1 is SGHRS and CDR2 is YFSETQ. J lost 8 bases, V lost 5 bases, and 8 bases had no gene match. CDR3 size: 16 residues. This CDR3 reads CASRWTSGGARDEQFF. The CDR3 bases are TGCGCCAGCAGATGGACTAGCGGGGGGGCAAGGGATGAGCAGTTCTTC.

There are many counts of this clonotype. The genes are TRBV9 and TRBJ2-7; possible D gene TRBD2, 6 bases. Between the trimmed V and J ends, which lost 7 bases and 4 bases, there was a span of 18 bases. This CDR3 has 14 residues. Germline V gene data show CDR1 as SGDLS and CDR2 as YYNGEE. Here the CDR3 reads CASARGGDGYEQYF. The CDR3 region has the DNA TGTGCCAGCGCCAGAGGCGGGGATGGGTACGAGCAGTACTTC. The complete variable domain, with remaining parts taken from reference TRBV9 and TRBJ2-7, reads DSGVTQTPKHLITATGQRVTLRCSPRSGDLSVYWYQQSLDQGLQFLIQYYNGEERAKGNILERFSAQQFPDLHSELNLSSLELGDSALYFCASARGGDGYEQYFGPGTRLTVT.

The chain uses TRBV7-2 and TRBJ2-2, with D hard to call. CDR1 and CDR2 from the germline V gene are SGHTA and FQGNSA. The CDR3 is 15 residues long. The V end was cut by 0 bases, the J end by 0 bases, with 5 bases between. In DNA, the CDR3 is TGTGCCAGCAGCTTAGCAGCTACGAACACCGGGGAGCTGTTTTTT. Its protein is CASSLAATNTGELFF. The full variable domain, rest sourced from reference TRBV7-2 and TRBJ2-2, is GAGVSQSPSNKVTEKGKDVELRCDPISGHTALYWYRQSLGQGLEFLIYFQGNSAPDKSGLPSDRFSAERTGGSVSTLTIQRTQQEDSAVYLCASSLAATNTGELFFGEGSRLTVL.

This clonotype has at least ten counts. This rearrangement joins TRBV4-3 to TRBJ1-6, with 11 positions matching TRBD1. Germline CDR1 reads LGHNA; CDR2 reads YSLEER. CDR3 length equals 16 residues. The J segment lost 9 bases and the V segment lost 0 bases, leaving 4 bases of the junction unmatched. The CDR3 region is CASSQDFGQGASPLHF. In DNA form, the CDR3 reads TGCGCCAGCAGCCAAGATTTCGGACAGGGGGCTTCACCCCTCCACTTT.

This clonotype was recorded at least ten times. The chain has TRBV20-1 and TRBJ1-1; D is uncertain. V gave up 2 bases and J gave up 3 bases, with 10 bases separating them. CDR3 length: 13 residues. The germline V gene has CDR1 DFQATT and CDR2 SNEGSKA (reference sequence). The CDR3 sequence is CSARNQAYTEAFF. CDR3 sequence (DNA): TGCAGTGCTAGAAATCAGGCCTACACTGAAGCTTTCTTT.

This clonotype has a count of ten or more. The J gene is TRBJ2-6, the V gene TRBV6-6, with a tentative D call TRBD1 (5 bases). Germline V gene lookup returns CDR1 MNHNY and CDR2 SVGAGI (reference sequence). V gave up 8 bases and J gave up 1 base, with 9 bases separating them. The CDR3 length is 14 residues. The CDR3 region has the DNA TGTGCCAGCCACGACAGATCTGGGGCCAACGTCCTGACTTTC. Residues: CASHDRSGANVLTF.

This clonotype was observed many times. The chain carries TRBV20-1 and TRBJ2-7, with 7 bases lining up with TRBD2. Per germline, CDR1 DFQATT and CDR2 SNEGSKA (reference sequence). The CDR3 has 19 residues. Germline trimming cut 6 bases from V and 0 bases from J; bases unmatched to any gene: 23. The CDR3 region is CSANDEQMNSGLDSYEQYF. CDR3 bases: TGCAGTGCCAACGATGAACAGATGAATAGCGGGCTCGACTCCTACGAGCAGTACTTC.

The chain is built from TRBV3-1 and TRBJ2-3, with 7 bases fitting TRBD2. The ends lost 5 bases at V and 2 bases at J; junction bases unmatched: 7. The CDR3 length is 15 residues. CDR1 and CDR2 from the germline V gene are LGHDT and YNNKEL (reference sequence). In DNA form, the CDR3 reads TGTGCCAGCAGCTTGCGACTAGCAGACACAGATACGCAGTATTTT. This codes for CASSLRLADTDTQYF.

This clonotype was seen at least ten times. The rearrangement uses TRBV20-1 and TRBJ1-1; D remains unclear. V was trimmed by 5 bases and J by 7 bases, leaving 11 bases between them. CDR1 DFQATT and CDR2 SNEGSKA come from the germline V gene (reference sequence). The CDR3 is 11 residues long. The CDR3: CSASLGFEAFF. The CDR3 DNA follows: TGCAGTGCTTCTCTGGGCTTTGAAGCTTTCTTT.

This clonotype appeared many times. The rearrangement links TRBV5-6 to TRBJ1-1; D unresolved. Per germline, CDR1 SGHDT and CDR2 YYEEEE. Trimming pared 4 bases from V and 3 bases from J, leaving 13 bases between. The CDR3 covers 14 residues. CDR3 region: CASSRPPDDTEAFF. CDR3 in DNA: TGTGCCAGCAGCCGCCCCCCAGACGACACTGAAGCTTTCTTT.